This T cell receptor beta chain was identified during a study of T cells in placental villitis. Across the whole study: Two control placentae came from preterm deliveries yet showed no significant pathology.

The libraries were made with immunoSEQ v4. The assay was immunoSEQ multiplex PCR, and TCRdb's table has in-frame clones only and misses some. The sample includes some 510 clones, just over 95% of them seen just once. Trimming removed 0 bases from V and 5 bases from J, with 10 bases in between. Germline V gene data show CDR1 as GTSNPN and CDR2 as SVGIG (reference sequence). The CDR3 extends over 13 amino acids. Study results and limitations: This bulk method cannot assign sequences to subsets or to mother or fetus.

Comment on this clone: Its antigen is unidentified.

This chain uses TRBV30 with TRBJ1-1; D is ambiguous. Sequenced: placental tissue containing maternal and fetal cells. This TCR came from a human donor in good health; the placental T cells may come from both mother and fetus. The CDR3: CAWSVNSGTEAFF. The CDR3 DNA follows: TGTGCCTGGAGTGTAAACAGCGGGACTGAAGCTTTCTTT.